The present TCR beta chain was sequenced within a study of cytomegalovirus exposure and HLA in healthy donors. Regarding this clone: Its antigen is still unknown.

Primers for the PCR totalled 60 Vbeta and 13 Jbeta. Sequenced by immunoSEQ multiplex PCR; TCRdb stores in-frame clones only, minus some. The profile shows 170,000 or so clones, about 80% of them singletons. Study-wide findings and caveats: Most TCR sequences were uncommon, yet certain public TCRs appeared in many donors. In vitro data verified three CMV-associated chains as specific for CMV antigens. Presence/absence analyses assumed roughly uniform sequencing depth across donors, which may not hold.

Everyone who donated was a healthy bone marrow donor. Trimming removed 6 bases from V and 0 bases from J; junction bases left unmatched: 16. CDR1 is ENHRY and CDR2 is SYGVKD in the germline V gene. CDR3 length: 19 residues. Sample: PBMCs. The gene calls are TRBV10-3 and TRBJ2-3, with 9 bases matching TRBD2. The TCR was taken from a young man in good health and CMV-seronegative. For the CDR3, the DNA is TGTGCCATCAGCGCTCCCCCGACTAGCGGAACCTCTAGCACAGATACGCAGTATTTT. The encoded protein is CAISAPPTSGTSSTDTQYF.